This T cell receptor beta chain was documented in a study of cytotoxic CD8 clonotypes in ibrutinib-treated CLL. About the research overall: Treatment had run for a median approximately twelve months, range 6 to 36, when response samples were taken.

Assay used: immunoSEQ multiplex PCR; TCRdb lists only in-frame clones, some missing. The sample holds 75,000 to 80,000 clones, 70% to 90% seen once. Unmatched junction bases numbered 17, after V lost 4 bases and J lost 2 bases. The CDR3 has 20 residues. CDR1 SGHRS and CDR2 YFSETQ come from the germline V gene. The material sequenced was PBMCs, taken after 24 months of ibrutinib treatment. V and J are TRBV5-1 and TRBJ2-3; 12 nucleotides line up with TRBD2. The TCR originated in a human donor with chronic lymphocytic leukemia. CDR3 nucleotides: TGCGCCAGCAGCCTCCAGAGGGGGTCCCGGACTAGCGGGACCACAGATACGCAGTATTTT. Residues: CASSLQRGSRTSGTTDTQYF.